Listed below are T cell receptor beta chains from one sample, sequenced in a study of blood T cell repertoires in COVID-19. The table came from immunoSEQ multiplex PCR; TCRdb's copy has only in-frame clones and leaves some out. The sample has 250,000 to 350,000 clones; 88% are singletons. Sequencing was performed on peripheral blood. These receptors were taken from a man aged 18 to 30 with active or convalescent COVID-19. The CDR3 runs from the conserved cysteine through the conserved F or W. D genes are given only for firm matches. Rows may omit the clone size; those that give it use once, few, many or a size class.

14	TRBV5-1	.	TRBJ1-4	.	CASSLGTVSEKLFF	TGCGCCAGCAGCTTGGGGACAGTGAGTGAAAAACTGTTTTTT
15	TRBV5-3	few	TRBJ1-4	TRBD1	CARSLGEQGYEKLFF	TGTGCCAGAAGCTTGGGAGAACAGGGGTATGAAAAACTGTTTTTT
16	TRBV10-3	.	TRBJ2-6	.	CAISGSLSGGANVLTF	TGTGCCATCAGTGGGTCCCTATCAGGTGGGGCCAACGTCCTGACTTTC
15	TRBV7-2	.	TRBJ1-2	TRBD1	CASSLLTGSQGGYTF	TGTGCCAGCAGCCTACTGACAGGGTCGCAGGGGGGCTACACCTTC
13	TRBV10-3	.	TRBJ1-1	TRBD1	CAISTGGNTEAFF	TGTGCCATCAGCACAGGGGGCAACACTGAAGCTTTCTTT
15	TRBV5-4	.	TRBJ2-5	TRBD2	CASSRERGDQETQYF	TGTGCCAGCAGCCGAGAGCGGGGGGACCAAGAGACCCAGTACTTC
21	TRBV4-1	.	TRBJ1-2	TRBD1	CASSQAVQARDSASGTYGYTF	TGCGCCAGCAGCCAAGCAGTCCAGGCCCGGGACAGCGCCTCGGGCACCTATGGCTACACCTTC
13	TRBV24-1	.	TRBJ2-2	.	CATSAGNTGELFF	TGTGCCACCAGTGCAGGGAACACCGGGGAGCTGTTTTTT
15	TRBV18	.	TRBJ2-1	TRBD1	CASSPGQDSYNEQFF	TGTGCCAGCTCACCGGGACAGGACTCCTACAATGAGCAGTTCTTC
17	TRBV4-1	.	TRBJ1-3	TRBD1	CASSQDDGTGFGNTIYF	TGCGCCAGCAGCCAAGATGATGGGACAGGGTTTGGAAACACCATATATTTT